These 21 T cell receptor beta chains were all obtained from the same sample, sequenced in a study of cytomegalovirus exposure and HLA in healthy donors. In the PCR, 60 Vbeta and 13 Jbeta primers were used. The method was immunoSEQ multiplex PCR; TCRdb's version includes in-frame clones alone and lacks a portion of them. The data show 150,000 to 200,000 clones, with around three quarters seen just once and around 1.9% held by the top ten. Sequencing input: PBMCs. These receptor sequences come from a woman aged 25 to 45 in good health and CMV-seropositive.

This clone was detected once. The rearrangement links TRBV6-6 to TRBJ1-2; unclear D gene. V lost 2 bases, J lost 1 base, and 8 bases lay in between. CDR3 length equals 14 residues. Germline V gene data show CDR1 as MNHNY and CDR2 as SVGAGI (reference sequence). The CDR3 reads CASSYAESNYGYTF. DNA for the CDR3: TGTGCCAGCAGTTACGCCGAGAGTAACTATGGCTACACCTTC.

This chain joins TRBV5-1 and TRBJ2-3; 9 positions match TRBD2. Trimming took 4 bases from V and 2 from J; bases not matched to a gene: 8. The CDR3 is made up of 16 amino acids. In germline, CDR1 is SGHRS, CDR2 YFSETQ. The CDR3 reads CASSRIPSGDTDTQYF. The CDR3 coding sequence is TGCGCCAGCAGCAGAATACCTAGCGGGGACACAGATACGCAGTATTTT.

The chain carries TRBV25-1 and TRBJ2-2, with D perhaps matching TRBD1 (6 bases). Per the germline V gene, CDR1 is MGHDK and CDR2 is SYGVNS. This CDR3 spans 14 amino acids. The V end was cut by 8 bases, the J end by 1 base, with 11 bases between. The CDR3 reads CASSPTGNTGELFF. DNA of the CDR3: TGTGCCAGCTCACCGACAGGGAACACCGGGGAGCTGTTTTTT.

The CDR3 sequence is CASSRYPTNEKLFF. The CDR3 DNA is TGCGCCAGCAGCCGGTATCCAACTAATGAAAAACTGTTTTTT. The chain couples TRBV5-1 to TRBJ1-4; D uncertain. This CDR3 is built from 14 residues. V gave up 4 bases and J gave up 0 bases, with 7 bases separating them. In germline, CDR1 is SGHRS, CDR2 YFSETQ.

This clone was detected only once. The chain combines TRBV6-4 with TRBJ2-3; TRBD1 agrees at 7 bases. The CDR3 covers 16 residues. Germline CDR1 reads MRHNA; CDR2 reads SNTAGT. The V segment lost 3 bases and the J segment 2 bases; nucleotides outside the gene matches: 8. The CDR3 sequence is CASSETGTVATDTQYF. DNA of the CDR3: TGTGCCAGCAGTGAGACCGGGACAGTGGCCACAGATACGCAGTATTTT.

The rearrangement links TRBV4-3 to TRBJ2-7, with 7 bases lining up with TRBD1. V shed 5 bases, J shed 7 bases, and the junction held 11 bases outside the gene matches. CDR1 and CDR2 from the germline V gene are LGHNA and YSLEER. This CDR3 spans 14 amino acids. CDR3 region: CASSSDRAPGEQYF. Written as DNA, the CDR3 is TGCGCCAGCAGCTCAGACAGGGCCCCTGGAGAGCAGTACTTC.

The chain employs TRBV2 and TRBJ2-2; perhaps TRBD1 as D (6 bases). V was pared by 6 bases and J by 4 bases, with 9 bases between. This CDR3 region has 13 residues. Looked up from germline, CDR1 is SNHLY and CDR2 is FYNNEI. Written as DNA, the CDR3 is TGTGCCAGCAGCTTCAGGGGCACCGGGGAGCTGTTTTTT. Protein sequence: CASSFRGTGELFF.

The chain carries TRBV5-6 and TRBJ1-1, with a tentative D call TRBD1 (6 bases). The CDR3 runs to 15 residues. The V and J ends lost 0 bases and 6 bases respectively, with 15 bases between them. Germline CDR1 SGHDT, CDR2 YYEEEE. This chain's CDR3 is CASSLVDSGASEAFF. CDR3 DNA: TGTGCCAGCAGCTTGGTGGACTCAGGGGCCTCTGAAGCTTTCTTT.

The chain links TRBV7-6 to TRBJ2-2; no definite D call. V was pared by 7 bases and J by 0 bases, with 12 bases between. There are 15 residues in the CDR3. Germline V CDR1 and CDR2: SGHVS, FNYEAQ. The CDR3 is CASTQTPSNTGELFF. The CDR3 DNA follows: TGTGCCAGCACCCAGACACCCTCGAACACCGGGGAGCTGTTTTTT.

The V and J genes are TRBV5-6 and TRBJ2-1; weak D call: TRBD2 (6 bases). The CDR3 sequence is 14 residues long. Deletions cut 0 bases from V and 4 bases from J, with 8 bases between. The germline V gene encodes CDR1 SGHDT and CDR2 YYEEEE. The chain's CDR3 is CASSLGTIYNEQFF. In DNA, the CDR3 is TGTGCCAGCAGCTTGGGGACTATATACAATGAGCAGTTCTTC. Supplemented by reference TRBV5-6 and TRBJ2-1, the full variable domain reads DAGVTQSPTHLIKTRGQQVTLRCSPKSGHDTVSWYQQALGQGPQFIFQYYEEEERQRGNFPDRFSGHQFPNYSSELNVNALLLGDSALYLCASSLGTIYNEQFFGPGTRLTVL.

This clone occurred once. This chain joins TRBV7-2 and TRBJ2-4; TRBD2 aligns across 11 bases. The CDR3 loop spans 14 amino acids. CDR1 and CDR2 from the germline V gene are SGHTA and FQGNSA. V trimming: 6 bases; J trimming: 9 bases; junction bases outside the gene matches: 7. The CDR3 loop is CASRVAGGPVIQYF. For the CDR3, the DNA is TGTGCCAGCAGGGTAGCGGGGGGGCCCGTCATTCAGTACTTC.

The gene calls are TRBV5-8 and TRBJ2-1; no firm D call. The germline V gene encodes CDR1 SGHTS and CDR2 YDEGEE. The CDR3 sequence is 12 residues long. V dropped 4 bases and J dropped 6 bases, with 8 bases sitting between them. CDR3 amino acids: CASSQRFNEQFF. In DNA, the CDR3 is TGTGCCAGCAGCCAGAGGTTCAATGAGCAGTTCTTC.

The V gene is TRBV2, the J gene TRBJ2-2; maybe TRBD2 (6 bases). Germline CDR1 is SNHLY and CDR2 is FYNNEI. CDR3 size: 14 residues. The V end was cut by 10 bases, the J end by 6 bases, with 18 bases between. The CDR3 DNA reads TGTGCCACCGGGACTCGAGGGTTGGCCGGGGAGCTGTTTTTT. It encodes CATGTRGLAGELFF.

This clone appeared once. The chain couples TRBV6-1 to TRBJ2-1; TRBD1 matches at 8 bases. J was trimmed by 0 bases and V by 4 bases; bases with no gene match: 8. The CDR3 covers 17 residues. Germline V gene sequence: CDR1 MNHNS, CDR2 SASEGT. The CDR3 protein is CASSALTGGSSYNEQFF. The CDR3 nucleotides are TGTGCCAGCAGTGCCCTTACAGGGGGAAGCTCCTACAATGAGCAGTTCTTC.

Written as DNA, the CDR3 is TGTGCCAGCAGCCTAGAAGCACCTAGGCCCCAGCATTTT. Its protein product is CASSLEAPRPQHF. The genes are TRBV7-2 and TRBJ1-5; D is undetermined. Germline-derived CDR1 and CDR2 are SGHTA and FQGNSA. Trimming pared 5 bases from V and 9 bases from J, leaving 14 bases between. The length of the CDR3 is 13 residues.

The chain combines TRBV2 with TRBJ2-3; 11 nucleotides match TRBD2. Germline assignment: CDR1 SNHLY and CDR2 FYNNEI. J gave up 6 bases and V 7 bases, and 9 bases lay outside the gene matches. The CDR3 covers 15 residues. The CDR3 here is CASTGTSGDRDTQYF. In DNA, the CDR3 is TGTGCCAGCACCGGGACTAGCGGTGATCGGGATACGCAGTATTTT.

The chain carries TRBV5-6 and TRBJ1-2; a possible D gene is TRBD1 (5 bases). CDR1 is SGHDT, CDR2 YYEEEE, per germline. This CDR3 comprises 13 residues. Trimming cost V 6 bases and J 4 bases, with 13 bases left between them. The CDR3 sequence: CASTSVGGYGYTF. The DNA for the CDR3 is TGTGCCAGCACCTCTGTGGGGGGCTATGGCTACACCTTC.

The table lists this clone with many counts. This rearrangement joins TRBV7-2 to TRBJ1-1; TRBD1 is a possible D gene (6 bases). Germline V gene data show CDR1 as SGHTA and CDR2 as FQGNSA. V lost 5 bases and J lost 1, with 14 bases in between. The CDR3 spans 15 residues. For the CDR3, the DNA is TGTGCCAGCAGCCTAGGGGGGGTATCGAACACTGAAGCTTTCTTT. This translates into CASSLGGVSNTEAFF.

This chain connects TRBV7-9 to TRBJ2-3, with TRBD1 matching over 10 bases. V was pared by 3 bases and J by 5 bases, with 8 bases of the junction left unmatched. From germline, CDR1 is SEHNR and CDR2 FQNEAQ (reference sequence). This CDR3 contains 16 residues. The CDR3, as DNA: TGTGCCAGCAGCTTGGGGGGACAGGGGTCTAAAGATACGCAGTATTTT. Amino acid sequence: CASSLGGQGSKDTQYF.

The genes are TRBV10-3 and TRBJ2-7; 10 positions match TRBD2. The CDR3 is 19 residues long. The V gene's germline CDR1 is ENHRY and CDR2 SYGVKD. With 10 bases clipped from V and 4 bases from J, the junction kept 25 bases outside the gene matches. CDR3 sequence: CATRDLDWASGSSGYEQYF. As DNA, the CDR3 is TGTGCCACCAGGGACTTGGACTGGGCTAGCGGGAGCTCCGGGTACGAGCAGTACTTC.

The chain employs TRBV7-2 and TRBJ2-7; D remains unclear. Trimming removed 1 base at V and 3 bases at J, with 4 bases between. The CDR3 loop spans 12 amino acids. Germline-derived CDR1 and CDR2 are SGHTA and FQGNSA. CDR3 in DNA: TGTGCCAGCAGCTTAGTCGGCTACGAGCAGTACTTC. It yields the protein CASSLVGYEQYF.